A selection of T cell receptor beta chains follows, all from one sample in a study of OX40 agonist ivuxolimab in advanced cancers. Here immunoSEQ multiplex PCR was the method, and the copy in TCRdb shows in-frame clones only, minus some. The sample has just under 75,000 clones, 80% to 95% seen once. This specimen was CD4+ or CD8+ T cells sorted from blood, taken in a trial of the OX40 agonist ivuxolimab. These receptors all come from an adult with an advanced solid tumor such as melanoma, head and neck, liver or kidney cancer. The CDR3 runs from the conserved cysteine through the conserved F or W. D genes are given only for firm matches. Rows give clone size only sometimes, using once, few, many, or a class for an expanded clone.

>TRBV5-4|TRBJ1-1|NA|NA|15
TGTGCCAGCTTCTCGGGCGGGGATATGGGGACTGAAGCTTTCTTT
CASFSGGDMGTEAFF
>TRBV30|TRBJ2-1|TRBD2|once|15
TGTGCCTGGGGATCGGGTACTAGCGCTTACAATGAGCAGTTCTTC
CAWGSGTSAYNEQFF
>TRBV10-1|TRBJ2-3|TRBD2|NA|14
TGCGCCAGCGCCGGGACTAGCGGAACAGATACGCAGTATTTT
CASAGTSGTDTQYF
>TRBV5-8|TRBJ2-1|TRBD2|NA|15
TGTGCCAGCAGCCCTGGACTAGCCTCCTACAATGAGCAGTTCTTC
CASSPGLASYNEQFF
>TRBV2|TRBJ2-2|NA|NA|15
TGTGCCAGCAGTGAAGCACAGATGAACACCGGGGAGCTGTTTTTT
CASSEAQMNTGELFF
>TRBV5-1|TRBJ2-3|TRBD2|NA|16
TGCGCCAGCAGCTTGGGGGCTAGCGGCATCACAGATACGCAGTATTTT
CASSLGASGITDTQYF
>TRBV30|TRBJ1-1|NA|NA|14
TGTGCCTGGACGATCCGGACTTGGGGCACTGAAGCTTTCTTT
CAWTIRTWGTEAFF
>TRBV10-1|TRBJ2-1|NA|NA|17
TGCGCCAGCAGTGAGTCAAACGTTGTCCGGGATTACAATGAGCAGTTCTTC
CASSESNVVRDYNEQFF
>TRBV28|TRBJ1-1|NA|NA|16
TGTGCCAGCAGACCACCCGATGGGAGGGTGGTCCCTGAAGCTTTCTTT
CASRPPDGRVVPEAFF
>TRBV11-2|TRBJ2-1|NA|NA|12
TGTGCCAGCAGCTTAGGGGGGGTTGAGCAGTTCTTC
CASSLGGVEQFF
>TRBV25-1|TRBJ2-4|TRBD1|NA|16
TGTGCCAGAAGTGACAGGGGGCAAGGAGCCAAAAACATTCAGTACTTC
CARSDRGQGAKNIQYF